The 9 T cell receptor beta chains reported below all come from one sample, sequenced in a study of T cell changes during pregnancy in multiple sclerosis. Here immunoSEQ multiplex PCR was the method, and the copy in TCRdb shows in-frame clones only, minus some. This sample has fewer than 30,000 clones, with roughly 89% found just once. The sample was CD8+ T cells from peripheral blood mononuclear cells, taken in the second trimester of pregnancy. The receptors were gathered from a female donor with multiple sclerosis, enrolled in a pregnancy study.

J is TRBJ2-5 and V is TRBV9, with a tentative D call TRBD2 (5 bases). Trimming removed 4 bases from V and 9 bases from J, with 22 bases in between. This CDR3 region has 15 residues. CDR1 and CDR2 from the germline V gene are SGDLS and YYNGEE. The DNA for the CDR3 is TGTGCCAGCAGCCCCTACGGGCAGCGGCCTCGGGCCCAGTACTTC. Amino acid sequence: CASSPYGQRPRAQYF.

This chain uses TRBV27 with TRBJ1-1; no firm D call. V shed 4 bases and J shed 2 bases, with 11 bases lying between them. CDR1 and CDR2 from the germline V gene are MNHEY and SMNVEV (reference sequence). This CDR3 spans 14 amino acids. The CDR3 nucleotides read TGTGCCAGCAGTTGGGGAGGAATAAACACTGAAGCTTTCTTT. This translates into CASSWGGINTEAFF.

The chain joins TRBV11-2 to TRBJ2-1; the match to TRBD1 covers 7 bases. CDR1 SGHAT and CDR2 FQNNGV come from the germline V gene. The V and J ends lost 5 bases and 4 bases, in that order; junction bases with no gene match: 8. The CDR3 length is 15 residues. The CDR3 nucleotides are TGTGCCAGCAGCCCCGGGACAGACCTTTACAATGAGCAGTTCTTC. It is translated as CASSPGTDLYNEQFF.

The rearrangement joins TRBV27 to TRBJ2-5; no clear D. Per the germline V gene, CDR1 is MNHEY and CDR2 is SMNVEV (reference sequence). V lost 2 bases to trimming and J lost 4 bases, with 8 bases between them. This CDR3 contains 13 residues. The CDR3 DNA follows: TGTGCCAGCAGTTTAGCCCTCGGAGAGACCCAGTACTTC. It is translated as CASSLALGETQYF.

The chain couples TRBV19 to TRBJ2-1; tentative D call: TRBD2 (5 bases). The germline gives CDR1 LNHDA, CDR2 SQIVND (reference sequence). This CDR3 region has 15 residues. Deletions cut 4 bases from V and 8 bases from J, with 18 bases between. CDR3 DNA: TGTGCCAGTAGTACCAAAAAGCGGCCAGGTTATGAGCAGTTCTTC. It yields the protein CASSTKKRPGYEQFF.

The V call is TRBV19, the J call TRBJ1-2; 7 positions match TRBD1. The ends lost 5 bases at V and 2 bases at J; junction bases unmatched: 8. Germline-derived CDR1 and CDR2 are LNHDA and SQIVND (reference sequence). The length of the CDR3 is 15 residues. The CDR3 DNA follows: TGTGCCAGTAGTGAACTGACAGGGCTGAACTATGGCTACACCTTC. Protein sequence: CASSELTGLNYGYTF.

The V call is TRBV5-6, the J call TRBJ1-2; D is unclear. CDR3 size: 10 residues. The V and J ends lost 5 bases and 8 bases respectively, with 7 bases between them. Germline CDR1 SGHDT, CDR2 YYEEEE. CDR3 amino acids: CASRAAGYTF. In DNA form, the CDR3 reads TGTGCCAGCAGGGCGGCCGGCTACACCTTC. Using reference TRBV5-6 and TRBJ1-2 for the parts outside the CDR3, the full variable domain is DAGVTQSPTHLIKTRGQQVTLRCSPKSGHDTVSWYQQALGQGPQFIFQYYEEEERQRGNFPDRFSGHQFPNYSSELNVNALLLGDSALYLCASRAAGYTFGSGTRLTVV.

This clone turned up a few times. This sequence joins TRBV4-1 and TRBJ1-1; D is uncertain. Germline V lookup: CDR1 MGHRA, CDR2 YSYEKL. This CDR3 region has 15 residues. The V gene lost 6 bases and the J gene lost 4 bases, with 18 bases spanning the gap. CDR3 DNA sequence: TGCGCCAGCAGTCCTTTACCCGGGTTGGGCACTGAAGCTTTCTTT. Amino acid sequence: CASSPLPGLGTEAFF.

V usage is TRBV28 and J usage is TRBJ2-7; 8 bases agree with TRBD2. This CDR3 has 16 residues. J lost 0 bases, V lost 6 bases, and 10 bases had no gene match. Germline loops: CDR1 MDHEN, CDR2 SYDVKM. The CDR3 coding sequence is TGTGCCAGCAGCCCCCTCCGGGGGGGTAGCTCCTACGAGCAGTACTTC. Residues: CASSPLRGGSSYEQYF.